This T cell receptor (beta chain) was recorded in a study of identical twins (dated by TCRdb to the mid-2010s). Describing the broader study: TCR alpha and beta repertoires from monozygotic twins, unrelated adults of various ages and cord blood were deep-sequenced to test whether fetal clonotypes persist. To rule out contamination, the twin experiments were replicated at different times with different library preparation protocols. Paper-wide results and their limitations: Conclusions relied on cross-sectional statistical analysis, since the same donors could not be followed over many years. Excess twin sharing in beta out-of-frame sequences was weaker because fewer shared sequences lowered the signal-to-noise ratio. Compared with coincidental sharing between unrelated individuals, an excess of low generation-probability sequences was observed among out-of-frame TCR alpha sequences shared between twins. Out-of-frame TCR alpha sharing in monozygotic twins was systematically underestimated by recombination models, whereas sharing between unrelated individuals was in agreement with the recombination models. Zero-insertion analyses could be partly confounded by invariant T cells such as MAIT and iNKT, though diverse VJ usage argued against such confounding for most clonotypes. Abundant cord blood beta clonotypes had fewer insertions, young adult naive repertoires showed a similar but weaker trend, and memory repertoires showed no such trend.

Every donor in the study was a healthy Caucasian. Three pairs of female monozygotic twins, all aged about 18 to 30 years, were included in the twin cohort. Using Miltenyi CD45RO+ enrichment and human naive T-cell isolation kits, memory (CD45RO+) and naive T cells were isolated from PBMC. Receptor libraries were prepared by 5' RACE. Instrument on record: Illumina HiSeq 2000. Template switching introduced a universal primer binding site; the final cDNA contained a unique molecular identifier, enabling accurate counting of TCR cDNA molecules. First-strand cDNA for TCR alpha and beta chains was synthesized from specific primers in the conserved constant-segment region. Each cDNA library was double barcoded, with a SMART-Mk sample barcode plus Illumina barcodes, to control for contamination. TruSeq adapter sequences, together with Illumina sample barcodes, were added in two successive PCR steps. The Illumina HiSeq platform was used with custom primers to sequence TCR alpha and beta cDNA libraries. The authors processed their data as follows. MiGEC was used to process raw reads and extract unique molecular identifiers, and MiXCR was used to find CDR3 positions. Recombination models were inferred per individual with the repgenHMM and IGoR tools using an EM algorithm. Shared clonotypes were analyzed with the tcR package in R, and sharing was normalized by the product of cloneset sizes. Out-of-frame nonproductive sequences were analyzed to study raw recombination free of thymic and clonal selection effects. TCRdb reanalyzed the raw reads on its own, using fastp at Q25 for trimming and MiXCR for clone calling, and kept in-frame beta chains. For every CDR3 protein sequence, its rows merge into one entry that carries the most common genes and DNA. The V and J calls come from TCRdb's annotation, not from the publication. For this sample the table gives hundreds of thousands of distinct CDR3 sequences, of which about 8% were detected only once. The top ten clones comprise more than 2% of the sample.

The CDR3 has 14 amino acids, counting the end cysteine and phenylalanine. Only the CDR3 DNA is retained, 42 bases long and in frame from the first base. The junction shows trimming of 4 bases on V and 4 bases on J, plus 8 bases between the germline ends. The germline V gene (reference sequence) provides CDR1 LNHDA and CDR2 SQIVND. For this clonotype: What antigen it recognizes has not been identified. Per-nucleotide qualities are absent, and no much larger clonotype sits a single base away.

These same data were also listed under a study on yellow fever vaccine responses in identical twins. That second report states: The authors reported that the T cell response to vaccination in identical twins appeared partly convergent and partly personalized. In identical twins, the study followed T cell clones that responded to the vaccine with precision.

The receptor chain draws on TRBV19 and TRBJ2-6; a tentative D call is TRBD2 (6 bases match). The source material was memory (CD45RO+) T cells sorted from blood. In light of the paper, this sample's cell subset or site label describes: CD45RO+ enriched T cells. This clonotype originated in a woman aged 18-29 years in good health. The bases are TGTGCCAGTAGTACCGGGGGAGGGGCCAACGTCCTGACTTTC. Protein translation: CASSTGGGANVLTF.